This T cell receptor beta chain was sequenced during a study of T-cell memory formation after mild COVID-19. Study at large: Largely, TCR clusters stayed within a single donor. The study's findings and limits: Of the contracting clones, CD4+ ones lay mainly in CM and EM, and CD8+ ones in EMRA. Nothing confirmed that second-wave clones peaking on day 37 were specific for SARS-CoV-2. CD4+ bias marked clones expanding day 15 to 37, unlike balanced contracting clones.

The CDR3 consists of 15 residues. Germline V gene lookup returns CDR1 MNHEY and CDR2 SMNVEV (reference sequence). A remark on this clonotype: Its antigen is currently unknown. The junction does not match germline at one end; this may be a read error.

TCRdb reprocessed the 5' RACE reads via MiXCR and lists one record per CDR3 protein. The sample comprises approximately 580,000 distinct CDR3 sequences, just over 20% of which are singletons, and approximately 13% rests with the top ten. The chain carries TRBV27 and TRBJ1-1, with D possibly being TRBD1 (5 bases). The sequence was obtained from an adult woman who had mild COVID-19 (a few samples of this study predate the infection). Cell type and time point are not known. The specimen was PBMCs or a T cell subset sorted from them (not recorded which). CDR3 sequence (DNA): TGTGCCAGCAGTCGGGACGGCAGTATGAACACTGTAGCTTTCTTT. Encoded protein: CASSRDGSMNTVAFF.